This is a list of T cell receptor beta chains from one sample in a study of CD8 T cells in Susac syndrome. TCRdb re-called the immunoSEQ multiplex PCR reads with MiXCR, one entry per CDR3 protein. The sample consists of about 69,000 distinct CDR3 sequences, roughly 94% of them appearing once. The material sequenced was CD8+ T cells from PBMCs. These receptors all come from a human donor in good health. Each CDR3 is given with its conserved first and last residue. A D gene is named only where the DNA matches it firmly. Some rows have no size entry. The others give once, few or many, or a class for an expanded clone.

len: 15
j_gene: TRBJ2-5
v_gene: TRBV4-1
abundance: few
d_gene: -
CDR3aa: CASSQLGNPADLQYF
CDR3nt: TGCGCCAGCAGCCAATTAGGGAACCCCGCAGACTTACAGTACTTC

len: 15
j_gene: TRBJ2-7
v_gene: TRBV27
abundance: -
d_gene: -
CDR3aa: CASSFAGDSSYEQYF
CDR3nt: TGTGCCAGCAGTTTCGCAGGAGATTCCTCCTACGAGCAGTACTTC

len: 15
j_gene: TRBJ1-2
v_gene: TRBV29-1
abundance: -
d_gene: TRBD1
CDR3aa: CSVEEGQGVLLGYTF
CDR3nt: TGCAGCGTTGAAGAGGGACAGGGCGTTCTACTTGGCTACACCTTC

len: 13
j_gene: TRBJ1-1
v_gene: TRBV7-9
abundance: -
d_gene: -
CDR3aa: CASSSPGRTEAFF
CDR3nt: TGTGCCAGCAGCTCCCCGGGCAGGACTGAAGCTTTCTTT

len: 15
j_gene: TRBJ1-2
v_gene: TRBV29-1
abundance: -
d_gene: -
CDR3aa: CSVDDYSGGDYGYTF
CDR3nt: TGCAGCGTTGATGATTATAGCGGGGGTGACTATGGCTACACCTTC

len: 17
j_gene: TRBJ2-3
v_gene: TRBV5-4
abundance: -
d_gene: TRBD2
CDR3aa: CASKPGLAGSSADTQYF
CDR3nt: TGTGCCAGCAAGCCCGGACTAGCGGGGAGTTCGGCAGATACGCAGTATTTT

len: 15
j_gene: TRBJ2-7
v_gene: TRBV4-1
abundance: -
d_gene: TRBD1
CDR3aa: CASSQKQGAVYEQYF
CDR3nt: TGCGCCAGCAGCCAAAAACAGGGGGCGGTCTACGAGCAGTACTTC

len: 13
j_gene: TRBJ2-1
v_gene: TRBV27
abundance: -
d_gene: -
CDR3aa: CASSSRAGGEQFF
CDR3nt: TGTGCCAGCAGTTCACGGGCCGGCGGTGAGCAGTTCTTC

len: 17
j_gene: TRBJ1-6
v_gene: TRBV15
abundance: -
d_gene: TRBD1
CDR3aa: CATSTWTGVSYNSPLHF
CDR3nt: TGTGCCACCAGCACCTGGACAGGCGTTTCCTATAATTCACCCCTCCACTTT

len: 13
j_gene: TRBJ1-2
v_gene: TRBV29-1
abundance: -
d_gene: TRBD1
CDR3aa: CSVPGGTATFYTF
CDR3nt: TGCAGCGTCCCCGGGGGGACAGCGACGTTCTACACCTTC

len: 14
j_gene: TRBJ2-5
v_gene: TRBV7-9
abundance: once
d_gene: -
CDR3aa: CASSLTGRGETQYF
CDR3nt: TGTGCCAGCAGCTTGACCGGCAGGGGTGAGACCCAGTACTTC

len: 13
j_gene: TRBJ2-2
v_gene: TRBV6-2/TRBV6-3
abundance: -
d_gene: -
CDR3aa: CASSYGGTGELFF
CDR3nt: TGTGCCAGCAGTTACGGGGGGACCGGGGAGCTGTTTTTT

len: 14
j_gene: TRBJ1-5
v_gene: TRBV19
abundance: -
d_gene: -
CDR3aa: CASSINPSNQPQHF
CDR3nt: TGTGCCAGTAGTATCAATCCGAGCAATCAGCCCCAGCATTTT

len: 16
j_gene: TRBJ2-1
v_gene: TRBV7-9
abundance: -
d_gene: -
CDR3aa: CASSGVGTPSGNEQFF
CDR3nt: TGTGCCAGCAGCGGGGTAGGGACCCCGAGCGGCAATGAGCAGTTCTTC

len: 16
j_gene: TRBJ1-3
v_gene: TRBV4-3
abundance: -
d_gene: -
CDR3aa: CASSQDRSGAGNTIYF
CDR3nt: TGCGCCAGCAGCCAAGATAGGTCAGGGGCTGGAAACACCATATATTTT

len: 14
j_gene: TRBJ2-5
v_gene: TRBV7-9
abundance: -
d_gene: TRBD1
CDR3aa: CASSPLGTGITQYF
CDR3nt: TGTGCCAGCAGCCCACTTGGGACAGGTATCACCCAGTACTTC

len: 17
j_gene: TRBJ2-2
v_gene: TRBV5-1
abundance: -
d_gene: TRBD2
CDR3aa: CASSLAWLAGNTGELFF
CDR3nt: TGCGCCAGCAGCTTGGCCTGGCTAGCGGGGAACACCGGGGAGCTGTTTTTT

len: 16
j_gene: TRBJ1-2
v_gene: TRBV27
abundance: once
d_gene: TRBD1
CDR3aa: CASRPLSGQGSYGYTF
CDR3nt: TGTGCCAGCAGGCCACTCTCGGGACAGGGGTCCTATGGCTACACCTTC

len: 15
j_gene: TRBJ2-1
v_gene: TRBV4-3
abundance: -
d_gene: -
CDR3aa: CASSPFGQGINEQFF
CDR3nt: TGCGCCAGCAGCCCCTTTGGCCAGGGGATAAATGAGCAGTTCTTC

len: 14
j_gene: TRBJ1-1
v_gene: TRBV7-2
abundance: -
d_gene: TRBD1
CDR3aa: CASSLTGPAEVAFF
CDR3nt: TGTGCCAGCAGCTTGACAGGGCCAGCCGAAGTAGCTTTCTTT

len: 14
j_gene: TRBJ2-2
v_gene: TRBV27
abundance: once
d_gene: -
CDR3aa: CASSYVTNTGELFF
CDR3nt: TGTGCCAGCAGTTACGTTACGAACACCGGGGAGCTGTTTTTT

len: 16
j_gene: TRBJ1-2
v_gene: TRBV13
abundance: -
d_gene: -
CDR3aa: CASSLEADLSLYGYTF
CDR3nt: TGTGCCAGCAGCTTAGAGGCTGATCTTTCCCTTTATGGCTACACCTTC

len: 15
j_gene: TRBJ2-7
v_gene: TRBV7-9
abundance: -
d_gene: -
CDR3aa: CASSSSTGNAYEQYF
CDR3nt: TGTGCCAGCAGCTCCTCCACAGGGAATGCCTACGAGCAGTACTTC

len: 16
j_gene: TRBJ2-3
v_gene: TRBV7-2
abundance: -
d_gene: -
CDR3aa: CASSLVGRGAADTQYF
CDR3nt: TGTGCCAGCAGCTTAGTGGGACGAGGGGCTGCAGATACGCAGTATTTT

len: 18
j_gene: TRBJ2-3
v_gene: TRBV27
abundance: -
d_gene: TRBD2
CDR3aa: CASSTGLAGGLRTDTQYF
CDR3nt: TGTGCCAGCAGTACCGGACTAGCGGGGGGGTTGAGAACAGATACGCAGTATTTT

len: 14
j_gene: TRBJ1-1
v_gene: TRBV2
abundance: -
d_gene: TRBD1
CDR3aa: CASSEGDRDTEAFF
CDR3nt: TGTGCCAGCAGCGAGGGGGACAGGGACACTGAAGCTTTCTTT

len: 15
j_gene: TRBJ2-1
v_gene: TRBV7-2
abundance: -
d_gene: -
CDR3aa: CASRPEGSYYNEQFF
CDR3nt: TGTGCCAGCCGGCCGGAGGGGAGTTACTACAATGAGCAGTTCTTC

len: 16
j_gene: TRBJ1-2
v_gene: TRBV7-9
abundance: -
d_gene: -
CDR3aa: CASSLAAPGGGTGYTF
CDR3nt: TGTGCCAGCAGCTTAGCGGCCCCCGGGGGGGGCACTGGCTACACCTTC

len: 14
j_gene: TRBJ1-5
v_gene: TRBV7-9
abundance: -
d_gene: -
CDR3aa: CASSQTDSNQPQHF
CDR3nt: TGTGCCAGCAGTCAGACAGATAGCAATCAGCCCCAGCATTTT

len: 17
j_gene: TRBJ2-2
v_gene: TRBV15
abundance: -
d_gene: -
CDR3aa: CATSRETGPNGGRELFF
CDR3nt: TGTGCCACCAGCAGAGAGACGGGCCCTAACGGGGGTAGGGAGCTGTTTTTT

len: 17
j_gene: TRBJ2-7
v_gene: TRBV7-9
abundance: -
d_gene: -
CDR3aa: CASSLGEGGALYDEQYF
CDR3nt: TGTGCCAGCAGCTTAGGGGAAGGGGGGGCCCTCTACGACGAGCAGTACTTC

len: 15
j_gene: TRBJ2-1
v_gene: TRBV27
abundance: -
d_gene: TRBD1
CDR3aa: CASSFGTGPVNEQFF
CDR3nt: TGTGCCAGCAGTTTCGGGACAGGGCCTGTCAATGAGCAGTTCTTC

len: 13
j_gene: TRBJ2-5
v_gene: TRBV13
abundance: -
d_gene: -
CDR3aa: CASSASGLETQYF
CDR3nt: TGTGCCAGCAGCGCATCGGGGCTTGAGACCCAGTACTTC

len: 13
j_gene: TRBJ1-6
v_gene: TRBV29-1
abundance: -
d_gene: -
CDR3aa: CSVALDGGSPLHF
CDR3nt: TGCAGCGTTGCCCTTGACGGGGGCTCACCCCTCCACTTT

len: 16
j_gene: TRBJ1-5
v_gene: TRBV5-1
abundance: -
d_gene: -
CDR3aa: CASSLDGVPGNQPQHF
CDR3nt: TGCGCCAGCAGCTTGGACGGGGTTCCGGGCAATCAGCCCCAGCATTTT

len: 14
j_gene: TRBJ2-1
v_gene: TRBV7-6
abundance: once
d_gene: TRBD2
CDR3aa: CASSPAGAYNEQFF
CDR3nt: TGTGCCAGCAGCCCAGCGGGGGCCTACAATGAGCAGTTCTTC

len: 12
j_gene: TRBJ1-1
v_gene: TRBV6-5
abundance: -
d_gene: -
CDR3aa: CASSYSKGEAFF
CDR3nt: TGTGCCAGCAGTTACTCGAAGGGGGAAGCTTTCTTT

len: 15
j_gene: TRBJ2-5
v_gene: TRBV7-9
abundance: -
d_gene: TRBD2
CDR3aa: CASSLGPSGGETQYF
CDR3nt: TGTGCCAGCAGCTTAGGGCCCAGCGGGGGAGAGACCCAGTACTTC

len: 13
j_gene: TRBJ1-3
v_gene: TRBV28
abundance: -
d_gene: -
CDR3aa: CASSDHLGNTIYF
CDR3nt: TGTGCCAGCAGTGACCACCTTGGAAACACCATATATTTT

len: 16
j_gene: TRBJ2-6
v_gene: TRBV7-9
abundance: -
d_gene: -
CDR3aa: CASSLFPGAGANVLTF
CDR3nt: TGTGCCAGCAGCTTATTCCCAGGGGCTGGGGCCAACGTCCTGACTTTC